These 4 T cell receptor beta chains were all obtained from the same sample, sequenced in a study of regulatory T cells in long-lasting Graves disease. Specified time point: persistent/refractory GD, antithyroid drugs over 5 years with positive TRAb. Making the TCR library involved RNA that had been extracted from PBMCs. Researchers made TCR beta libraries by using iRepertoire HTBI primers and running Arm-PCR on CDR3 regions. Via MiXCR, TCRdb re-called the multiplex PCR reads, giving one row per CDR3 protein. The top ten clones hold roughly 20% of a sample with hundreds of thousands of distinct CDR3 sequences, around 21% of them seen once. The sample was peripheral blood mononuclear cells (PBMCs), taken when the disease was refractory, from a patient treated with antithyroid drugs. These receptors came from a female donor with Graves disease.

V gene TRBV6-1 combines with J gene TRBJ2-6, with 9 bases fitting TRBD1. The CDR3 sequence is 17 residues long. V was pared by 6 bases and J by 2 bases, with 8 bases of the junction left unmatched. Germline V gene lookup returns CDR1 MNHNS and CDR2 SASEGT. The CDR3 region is CASRPGQGYPGANVLTF. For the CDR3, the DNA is TGTGCCAGCAGGCCGGGACAGGGATACCCTGGGGCCAACGTCCTGACTTTC.

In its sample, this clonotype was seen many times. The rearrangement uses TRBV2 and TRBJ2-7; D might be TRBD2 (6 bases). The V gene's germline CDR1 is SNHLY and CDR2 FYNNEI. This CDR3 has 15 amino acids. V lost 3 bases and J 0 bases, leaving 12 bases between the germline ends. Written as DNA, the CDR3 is TGTGCCAGCAGTGATCGGGCTAGCGCCTCCTACGAGCAGTACTTC. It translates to CASSDRASASYEQYF.

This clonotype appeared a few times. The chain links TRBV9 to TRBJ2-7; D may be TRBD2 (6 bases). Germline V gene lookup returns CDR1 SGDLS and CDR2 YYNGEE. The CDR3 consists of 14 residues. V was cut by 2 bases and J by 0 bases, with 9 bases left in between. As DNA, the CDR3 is TGTGCCAGCAGCGTTCACGGGGGCTCCTACGAGCAGTACTTC. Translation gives CASSVHGGSYEQYF.

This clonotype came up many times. The CDR3 here is CASSLSGESPLHF. The DNA of the CDR3 is TGTGCCAGCAGTCTTAGCGGAGAATCACCCCTCCACTTT. The V gene is TRBV12-3 or TRBV12-4, the J gene TRBJ1-6; D is uncertain. CDR3 length: 13 residues. V lost 5 bases to trimming and J lost 10 bases, with 12 bases between them.